A selection of T cell receptor beta chains follows, all from one sample in a study of blood T cells in healthy people across ages. Each CDR3 protein is one row after TCRdb ran MiXCR on the 5' RACE reads. The profile shows around 1.5 million distinct CDR3 sequences, about 43% of them singletons. Sequenced material: blood. Receptors were obtained from a woman aged 18-35 years in good health. Each CDR3 is given with its conserved first and last residue. A D gene is named only where the DNA matches it firmly. Rows may omit the clone size; those that give it use once, few, many or a size class.

d_call,v_call,j_call,clone_size,cdr3_nt,cdr3_aa
TRBD2,TRBV3-1,TRBJ2-3,few,TGTGCCAGCAGCCAAGAGGTGACTAGCGGCAGAGAGGTTGGAGATACGCAGTATTTT,CASSQEVTSGREVGDTQYF
TRBD1,TRBV20-1,TRBJ1-5,few,TGCAGTGCTGGCCCGGGACAGGGTCGGGGAAATCAGCCCCAGCATTTT,CSAGPGQGRGNQPQHF
.,TRBV10-3,TRBJ1-1,few,TGTGCCATCAGTGAGTCCCGGACTCTGGGGACTGAAGCTTTCTTT,CAISESRTLGTEAFF
.,TRBV29-1,TRBJ1-1,.,TGCAGCGTTGAGGGACGGGTTTCCCTACGGGGAGCTTTCTTT,CSVEGRVSLRGAFF
TRBD1,TRBV29-1,TRBJ1-1,few,TGCAGTGGACAGGGATCGGCTGAAGCTTTCTTT,CSGQGSAEAFF
.,TRBV7-2,TRBJ2-7,.,TGTGCCAGCAGACCTAGCGAAAGACGGTCCTACGAGCAGTACTTC,CASRPSERRSYEQYF
.,TRBV9,TRBJ2-1,.,TGTGCCAGCAGCGTCTCTTTCGGGGCGAACCTGTACAATGAGCAGTTCTTC,CASSVSFGANLYNEQFF
.,TRBV28,TRBJ2-7,few,TGTGCCAGCAGTTCGTGGGGCCGGGGGTTCTACGAGCAGTACTTC,CASSSWGRGFYEQYF
TRBD2,TRBV7-2,TRBJ2-1,.,TGTGCCAGCAGCTCATACCTTCCGGGACTAGCGGATTTCAATGAGCGGTTCTTC,CASSSYLPGLADFNERFF
.,TRBV2,TRBJ2-3,.,TGTGCCAGCAGACTGTGGGGCACAGATACGCAGTATTTT,CASRLWGTDTQYF
.,TRBV5-1,TRBJ2-4,.,TGCGCCAGCAGCTTGGGGCAGGGTAGCCAGTACTTC,CASSLGQGSQYF
.,TRBV6-1,TRBJ1-2,.,TGTGCCAGCAGTGAACCGGGGGGACCGACCTATGGCTACACCTTC,CASSEPGGPTYGYTF
.,TRBV7-9,TRBJ1-5,.,TGTGCCAGCAGCCCTGCGGATCAGCCCCAGCATTTT,CASSPADQPQHF
.,TRBV28,TRBJ2-1,few,TGTGCCGCATCAGTTAGGAACAATGAGCAGTTCTTC,CAASVRNNEQFF
.,TRBV12-3/TRBV12-4,TRBJ1-2,.,TGTGCCAGCAGTTCGGAGCCAGAAAGCTATGGCTACACCTTC,CASSSEPESYGYTF
TRBD1,TRBV12-3/TRBV12-4,TRBJ2-7,once,TGTGGCAGCAGTTTCGGTCAGGGGGTGACCTACGAGCAGTACTTC,CGSSFGQGVTYEQYF
TRBD1,TRBV3-1,TRBJ1-6,.,TGTGCCAGCAGCCAGACAGGGCTTAGCTCACCCCTCCACTTT,CASSQTGLSSPLHF
.,TRBV10-3,TRBJ2-3,.,TGTGCCATCAGGGGTGCTAGCACAGATACGCAGTATTTT,CAIRGASTDTQYF
.,TRBV5-1,TRBJ2-3,many,TGTGCCAGCAGAGGGGCTAGCACAGATACGCAGTATTTT,CASRGASTDTQYF
.,TRBV2,TRBJ1-1,.,TGTGCCAGCAGTGAATCCGGAGTATACGGGCTAAACACTGAAGCTTTCTTT,CASSESGVYGLNTEAFF
.,TRBV6-5,TRBJ1-4,.,TGTGCCAGCAGTTACGGGCGGACTCTTAATGAAAAACTGTTTTTT,CASSYGRTLNEKLFF
TRBD1,TRBV7-9,TRBJ2-1,.,TGTGCCAGCAGCCCGGGGTTTCAGGGACAGCCCTACAATGAGCAGTTCTTC,CASSPGFQGQPYNEQFF
.,TRBV28,TRBJ2-3,few,TGTGCCAGCGTCACCTCCAGGGGGGGGAGCACAGATACGCAGTATTTT,CASVTSRGGSTDTQYF
TRBD1,TRBV6-6,TRBJ1-1,.,TGTGCCAGCAGGGCCCTCCGGGACAGGTCCGGGGGGGCTTTCTTT,CASRALRDRSGGAFF
.,TRBV14,TRBJ1-2,.,TGTGCCAGCAGCCTCCTTATTCGGGCAGGGGGCTACACCTTC,CASSLLIRAGGYTF
.,TRBV2,TRBJ2-7,.,TGTGCCAGCAGTGATCCCCGTAGGGACGAGCAGTACTTC,CASSDPRRDEQYF
TRBD2,TRBV6-5,TRBJ2-5,.,TGTGCCAGCAGAACAGGGACTAGCGGCCGGCAGTACTTC,CASRTGTSGRQYF
TRBD2,TRBV20-1,TRBJ2-1,.,TGCAGTGCTAGAGATCAATGGGTAGCGGGAGCTCCTTACAATGAGCAGTTCTTC,CSARDQWVAGAPYNEQFF
.,TRBV20-1,TRBJ2-4,.,TGCAGTGCCCCCGGGACCCCAAACATTCAGTACTTC,CSAPGTPNIQYF
.,TRBV5-1,TRBJ2-2,.,TGCGCCAGCAGCTTGTCGGGAACAGGGTACACCGGGGAGCTGTTTTTT,CASSLSGTGYTGELFF
.,TRBV4-1,TRBJ1-1,.,TGCGCCAGCAGCATATACGCCGGGGGGCCCACTGAAGCTTTCTTT,CASSIYAGGPTEAFF
.,TRBV9,TRBJ2-5,.,TGTGCCAGCAGCGTAAGAGGGGCGGACTGGAGGGAAGAGACCCAGTACTTC,CASSVRGADWREETQYF
TRBD1,TRBV27,TRBJ2-7,few,TGTGCCAACGGGACAGGGAACAATGAGCAGTACTTC,CANGTGNNEQYF
.,TRBV4-1,TRBJ1-4,.,TGCGCCAGCAGCCAGGCGCAGGGAACTAATGAAAAACTGTTTTTT,CASSQAQGTNEKLFF
.,TRBV12-3/TRBV12-4,TRBJ2-3,.,TGTGCCAGCAGCCGAACAGATGCGGAGTATTTT,CASSRTDAEYF
TRBD2,TRBV5-1,TRBJ2-1,.,TGCGCCAGCAGCACGGGACTAGCGGGAGGTGATGAGCAGTTCTTC,CASSTGLAGGDEQFF
TRBD1,TRBV20-1,TRBJ1-1,.,TGCAGTGCTAGAGATGGACAGGGGGACACTGAAGCTTTCTTT,CSARDGQGDTEAFF
TRBD2,TRBV20-1,TRBJ2-3,few,TGCAGTGCCCCACGGCTACTAGCGGGGAACACAGATACGCAGTATTTT,CSAPRLLAGNTDTQYF
TRBD2,TRBV11-2,TRBJ2-7,few,TGTGCCAGCAGACCGACTAGCGGGAGCCTTTTCTCCTACGAGCAGTACTTC,CASRPTSGSLFSYEQYF
.,TRBV4-2,TRBJ1-2,.,TGTACCAGCAGCCAAGAGTTAGGGACGGCTAACTATGGCTACACCTTC,CTSSQELGTANYGYTF
TRBD1,TRBV10-3,TRBJ1-2,.,TGTGCCATCAATCCCGGACAGGGGGCAGGAGGCTACACCTTC,CAINPGQGAGGYTF
.,TRBV29-1,TRBJ2-6,few,TGCAGCGTTGATATGGGGTCTGGGGCCAACGTCCTGACTTTC,CSVDMGSGANVLTF
TRBD1,TRBV20-1,TRBJ1-2,.,TGCAGTGCCCCCCAGGACAGGAACTATGGCTACACCTTC,CSAPQDRNYGYTF
TRBD2,TRBV2,TRBJ2-2,.,TGTGCCAGCATCGGGACTAGCGAGACCGGGGAGCTGTTTTTT,CASIGTSETGELFF